One and the same sample provided the 10 T cell receptor beta chains below, sequenced in a study of regulatory T cells in long-lasting Graves disease. CDR3-region Arm-PCR and iRepertoire HTBI primers produced the TCR beta libraries. A single record per CDR3 protein comes from TCRdb applying MiXCR to the multiplex PCR reads. The sample shows about 620,000 distinct CDR3 sequences, about 15% of them seen only once. Time point reported: newly diagnosed GD, antithyroid drugs for less than 3 months. The TCR library was made from RNA that had been extracted from PBMCs in TRIzol. These data were also reused for a study on T cells in Graves' hyperthyroidism and ophthalmopathy.

Sequencing was performed on peripheral blood mononuclear cells (PBMCs), taken at new diagnosis, from a patient treated with antithyroid drugs. The receptors shown here come from a woman in her 30s with Graves disease.

The rearrangement links TRBV28 to TRBJ2-2, with 9 bases that match TRBD1. The CDR3 covers 17 residues. From germline, CDR1 is MDHEN and CDR2 SYDVKM. V lost 6 bases and J lost 7; bases outside the gene matches: 15. The CDR3 spells CASRSPPGQGIGGELFF. The CDR3 nucleotides are TGTGCCAGCAGGTCGCCCCCGGGACAGGGAATTGGCGGGGAGCTGTTTTTT.

This clonotype was detected ten times or more. V and J are TRBV19 and TRBJ1-5, with 8 bases fitting TRBD1. The V segment lost 7 bases and the J segment 6 bases; nucleotides outside the gene matches: 8. Germline assignment: CDR1 LNHDA and CDR2 SQIVND (reference sequence). The CDR3 is made up of 14 amino acids. The DNA of the CDR3 is TGTGCCAGTACCAGACAGGGGCGATCTCAGCCCCAGCATTTT. Encoded protein: CASTRQGRSQPQHF.

The rearrangement links TRBV27 to TRBJ1-5; TRBD1 agrees at 10 bases. This CDR3 is built from 15 residues. Germline CDR1 MNHEY, CDR2 SMNVEV (reference sequence). Unmatched junction bases numbered 8, after V lost 5 bases and J lost 7 bases. The CDR3 DNA reads as TGTGCCAGCAGTCTCGGACAGGGGGTGATACAGCCCCAGCATTTT. Translated, it gives CASSLGQGVIQPQHF.

This clonotype was seen ten or more times. The J gene is TRBJ2-1, the V gene TRBV5-1, with a tentative D call TRBD2 (6 bases). The CDR3 consists of 15 residues. Germline V lookup: CDR1 SGHRS, CDR2 YFSETQ. Trimming removed 6 bases from V and 2 bases from J, with 15 bases in between. In DNA, the CDR3 is TGCGCCAGCACTGGGACCCCGGGGGCCTACAATGAGCAGTTCTTC. Its translation: CASTGTPGAYNEQFF.

V usage is TRBV7-9 and J usage is TRBJ1-6, with D uncertain. Per the germline V gene, CDR1 is SEHNR and CDR2 is FQNEAQ (reference sequence). CDR3 length: 21 amino acids. The V gene lost 0 bases and the J gene lost 1 base, with 22 bases spanning the gap. CDR3 bases: TGTGCCAGCAGCTTAGCTCTCGGCCTCCAGGACGGAGAGTCCTATAATTCACCCCTCCACTTT. Translation: CASSLALGLQDGESYNSPLHF.

This clonotype occurred many times. CDR3 protein: CSARDFRPNSPLHF. CDR3 sequence (DNA): TGCAGTGCTAGAGATTTCAGGCCCAATTCACCCCTCCACTTT. This chain links TRBV20-1 with TRBJ1-6; D is uncertain. Germline V CDR1 and CDR2: DFQATT, SNEGSKA (reference sequence). Trimming left V 0 bases short and J 7 bases short, with 10 bases between. CDR3 length: 14 residues.

The chain uses TRBV6-5 and TRBJ1-2; D might be TRBD1 (6 bases). CDR1 MNHEY and CDR2 SVGAGI come from the germline V gene. The ends were cut back, 2 bases at V and 4 bases at J, with 17 bases in the middle. The CDR3 consists of 16 residues. The chain's CDR3 is CASSYQEGGGFYGYTF. The CDR3, as DNA: TGTGCCAGCAGTTACCAGGAGGGGGGCGGCTTCTATGGCTACACCTTC.

In its sample, this clonotype was seen a few times. V usage is TRBV6-9 and J usage is TRBJ1-5; TRBD1 matches at 7 bases. In germline, CDR1 is MNHGY, CDR2 SVAAGI. CDR3 length: 17 amino acids. V was pared by 4 bases and J by 2 bases, with 11 bases of the junction left unmatched. CDR3 sequence (DNA): TGTGCCAGCAGTTCCATTATTCAGGGGGGCGGCAATCAGCCCCAGCATTTT. Encoded protein: CASSSIIQGGGNQPQHF.

The chain recombines TRBV7-3 with TRBJ2-2, with 13 bases lining up with TRBD2. V was pared by 4 bases and J by 4 bases, with 9 bases of the junction left unmatched. The CDR3 sequence is 18 residues long. Germline loops: CDR1 SGHTA, CDR2 FQGTGA. This chain's CDR3 is CASSWWTSGRPVTGELFF. CDR3 coding DNA: TGTGCCAGCAGCTGGTGGACTAGCGGGAGACCGGTCACCGGGGAGCTGTTTTTT.

The chain carries TRBV3-1 and TRBJ2-7, with D perhaps assigned TRBD1 or TRBD2 (5 bases each). CDR1 is LGHDT and CDR2 is YNNKEL in the germline V gene (reference sequence). V gave up 5 bases and J gave up 10 bases, with 21 bases separating them. The CDR3 extends over 14 amino acids. CDR3 sequence (DNA): TGTGCCAGCAGCTCCCGGGACCAAACCTGGGTACAGTACTTC. Its translation is CASSSRDQTWVQYF.